These 10 T cell receptor beta chains originate from one sample sequenced in a study of blood T cell repertoires in COVID-19. Assay: immunoSEQ multiplex PCR; the TCRdb copy retains only in-frame clones and omits some. The sample yields 150,000 to 200,000 clones, around 85% seen once. The sequenced sample consisted of peripheral blood. The receptor set was obtained from a man aged 45 to 65 with active or convalescent COVID-19.

The chain combines TRBV7-9 with TRBJ1-2; 7 bases match TRBD1. The germline V gene has CDR1 SEHNR and CDR2 FQNEAQ (reference sequence). J was trimmed by 3 bases and V by 1 base; bases with no gene match: 8. The CDR3 is 16 amino acids. CDR3 coding DNA: TGTGCCAGCAGCTTAGATGGGACAGCAGGACACTATGGCTACACCTTC. Protein sequence: CASSLDGTAGHYGYTF. Filled out from reference TRBV7-9 and TRBJ1-2, the complete variable domain reads DTGVSQNPRHKITKRGQNVTFRCDPISEHNRLYWYRQTLGQGPEFLTYFQNEAQLEKSRLLSDRFSAERPKGSFSTLEIQRTEQGDSAMYLCASSLDGTAGHYGYTFGSGTRLTVV.

The CDR3 spells CASSFGSTNEKLFF. CDR3 coding DNA: TGCGCCAGCAGCTTTGGTAGTACTAATGAAAAACTGTTTTTT. The rearrangement joins TRBV5-1 to TRBJ1-4; D ambiguous. The CDR3 has 14 amino acids. Germline V gene lookup returns CDR1 SGHRS and CDR2 YFSETQ. V was shortened by 2 bases and J by 2 bases, with 7 bases between the two germline ends.

Many counts were recorded for this clone. V and J are TRBV5-6 and TRBJ1-1, with D unclear. Germline CDR1 is SGHDT and CDR2 is YYEEEE. The CDR3 consists of 15 residues. V shed 0 bases and J shed 0 bases, with 9 bases lying between them. The CDR3 here is CASSLVGRLNTEAFF. CDR3 in DNA: TGTGCCAGCAGCTTGGTGGGCAGGTTGAACACTGAAGCTTTCTTT.

The J gene is TRBJ1-6, the V gene TRBV5-1; TRBD1 might be the D (6 bases). CDR3 size: 14 residues. Per the germline V gene, CDR1 is SGHRS and CDR2 is YFSETQ. V was cut by 2 bases and J by 8 bases, with 11 bases left in between. CDR3 loop: CASSFQGQDSPLHF. CDR3 in DNA: TGCGCCAGCAGCTTCCAGGGGCAGGATTCACCCCTCCACTTT.

The chain carries TRBV5-1 and TRBJ2-7, with a weak D call TRBD1 (6 bases). The CDR3 loop spans 14 amino acids. The germline V and J ends were trimmed by 2 bases and 3 bases, with 12 bases remaining between them. The germline gives CDR1 SGHRS, CDR2 YFSETQ. CDR3 residues: CASSLGGPLYEQYF. CDR3 bases: TGCGCCAGCAGCTTAGGGGGTCCCCTCTACGAGCAGTACTTC.

The chain links TRBV9 to TRBJ2-1; TRBD2 matches at 11 bases. The V segment lost 4 bases and the J segment 3 bases; nucleotides outside the gene matches: 12. The germline V gene encodes CDR1 SGDLS and CDR2 YYNGEE. The CDR3 totals 18 residues. In nucleotides, the CDR3 is TGTGCCAGCAGCTTAACCGGCGGACTAGCGGGCTTCTACAATGAGCAGTTCTTC. Its translation: CASSLTGGLAGFYNEQFF.

V usage is TRBV20-1 and J usage is TRBJ2-7, with TRBD2 matching 9 bases. CDR1 is DFQATT and CDR2 is SNEGSKA in the germline V gene (reference sequence). CDR3 size: 14 residues. Trimming removed 3 bases from V and 3 bases from J; junction bases left unmatched: 6. This CDR3 reads CSASTAGGRYEQYF. The DNA for the CDR3 is TGCAGTGCTAGTACAGCGGGAGGTCGCTACGAGCAGTACTTC.

There are many counts of this clone. V and J are TRBV21-1 and TRBJ1-1. TRBV21-1 is listed as a pseudogene. The CDR3 has 17 amino acids. CDR3 sequence (DNA): TGTGCCAGCAGCAAAGTAAGAAACGGGGATGTAAACACTGAAGCTTTCTTT. Amino acid sequence: CASSKVRNGDVNTEAFF.

The sample holds one count of this clone. The V call is TRBV4-1, the J call TRBJ2-7, with 15 bases matching TRBD2. CDR1 MGHRA and CDR2 YSYEKL come from the germline V gene. Losses at the gene ends were 4 bases for V and 6 bases for J; bases not matched to a gene: 4. CDR3 length: 15 residues. Here the CDR3 reads CASSPGLAGGREQYF. CDR3 coding DNA: TGCGCCAGCAGCCCAGGACTAGCGGGAGGGCGCGAGCAGTACTTC.

The table lists this clone with a few counts. The chain joins TRBV7-3 to TRBJ1-1; TRBD1 is a possible D gene (5 bases). Trimming shortened V by 4 bases and J by 0 bases, and 18 bases separated the two germline ends. The CDR3 runs 17 residues. Germline values: CDR1 SGHTA, CDR2 FQGTGA. CDR3 nucleotide sequence: TGTGCCAGCAGCTCGGCTGGACACCGCCTCATGAACACTGAAGCTTTCTTT. This translates into CASSSAGHRLMNTEAFF.